This T cell receptor beta chain is from a study of shared clonotypes between healthy human individuals. Notes on the study in general: The expectation was that sequencing depth would affect clonotype sharing among donors.

Clones were sequenced by immunoSEQ multiplex PCR, and TCRdb holds only the in-frame ones, with some missing. The sample lists some 1,100,000 clones; about 84% were seen once. V was pared by 1 base and J by 1 base, with 4 bases between. Germline V gene sequence: CDR1 LNHDA, CDR2 SQIVND (reference sequence). CDR3 length equals 13 residues. In regard to this clone: What it recognizes is unknown.

The chain couples TRBV19 to TRBJ1-2; D is unclear. Sequenced material: memory CD4+ T cells from PBMCs. Subset indicated: CD45RA-negative fraction. The origin of this receptor is a man between 18 and 29 years old in good health. Some clones in this sample may be carry-over from other donors' samples. CDR3 loop: CASSIGINYGYTF. The CDR3 bases are TGTGCCAGTAGTATAGGGATTAACTATGGCTACACCTTC. Full variable domain (outside the CDR3, taken from reference TRBV19 and TRBJ1-2): DGGITQSPKYLFRKEGQNVTLSCEQNLNHDAMYWYRQDPGQGLRLIYYSQIVNDFQKGDIAEGYSVSREKKESFPLTVTSAQKNPTAFYLCASSIGINYGYTFGSGTRLTVV.